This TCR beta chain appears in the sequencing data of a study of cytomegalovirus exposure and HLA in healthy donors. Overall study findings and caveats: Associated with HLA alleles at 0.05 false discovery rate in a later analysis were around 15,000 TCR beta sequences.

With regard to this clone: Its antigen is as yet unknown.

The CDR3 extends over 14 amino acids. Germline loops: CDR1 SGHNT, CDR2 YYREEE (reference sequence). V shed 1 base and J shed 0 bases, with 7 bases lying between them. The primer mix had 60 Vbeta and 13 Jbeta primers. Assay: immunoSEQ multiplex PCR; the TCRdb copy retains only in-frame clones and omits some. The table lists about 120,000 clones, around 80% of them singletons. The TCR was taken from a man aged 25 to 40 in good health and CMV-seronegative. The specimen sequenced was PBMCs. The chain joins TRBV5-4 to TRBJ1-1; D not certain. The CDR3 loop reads CASSLSLMNTEAFF. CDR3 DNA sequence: TGTGCCAGCAGCTTGAGCCTAATGAACACTGAAGCTTTCTTT.